This T cell receptor beta chain originates from a study of identical twins. The ends were cut back, 3 bases at V and 1 base at J, with 10 bases in the middle. Per germline, CDR1 MDHEN and CDR2 SYDVKM. The CDR3 is made up of 15 amino acids. Findings of the study overall: Low generation probability was overrepresented in out-of-frame alpha sequences shared by twins.

This clonotype was observed many times. The antigen is undetermined. TCRdb processed the 5' RACE reads anew with MiXCR; each CDR3 protein has one entry. The sample yields 690,000 or so distinct CDR3 sequences, 5.5% to 7.5% seen once. The chain has TRBV28 and TRBJ2-4; no clear D. What was sequenced was naive T cells sorted from blood. This TCR derives from a man aged 18 to 29 in good health. In DNA form, the CDR3 reads TGTGCCAGCAGTTTGGGAACAGTGGCCAAAAACATTCAGTACTTC. Residues: CASSLGTVAKNIQYF.